These 25 T cell receptor beta chains came from one sample sequenced in a study of T cell responses to AZD1222 COVID-19 vaccine. The repertoire was sequenced with immunoSEQ multiplex PCR; TCRdb's copy has only in-frame clones and lacks some. Of 150,000 to 160,000 clones listed, 85% to 95% are singletons. The material sequenced was peripheral blood, taken 28 days after the second AZD1222 dose. Receptors were obtained from an adult who received the AZD1222 COVID-19 vaccine.

V gene TRBV28 combines with J gene TRBJ1-1; TRBD1 might be the D (5 bases). The CDR3 extends over 13 amino acids. Trimming cost V 4 bases and J 4 bases, with 10 bases left between them. Germline V gives CDR1 MDHEN, CDR2 SYDVKM. DNA of the CDR3: TGTGCCAGCAGTTCGGGGCCAGGCACTGAAGCTTTCTTT. Protein product: CASSSGPGTEAFF.

This clone occurred once. J is TRBJ2-3 and V is TRBV18; D is perhaps TRBD1 or TRBD2 (5 bases each). The CDR3 spans 15 residues. The V gene lost 4 bases and the J gene lost 6 bases, with 17 bases spanning the gap. Germline CDR1 is KGHSH and CDR2 is LQKENI. CDR3 nucleotides: TGTGCCAGCTCACTCGGCGAGGGACCGCAGGATACGCAGTATTTT. Translating it yields CASSLGEGPQDTQYF.

The chain has TRBV12-3 or TRBV12-4 and TRBJ2-1, with unresolved D. This CDR3 contains 13 residues. With 3 bases removed from V and 9 bases from J, the gap between germline ends came to 12 bases. As DNA, the CDR3 is TGTGCCAGCAGTTTTCTCCCAGCGAGTGAGCAGTTCTTC. It translates to CASSFLPASEQFF.

This clone was found once. The chain couples TRBV6-5 to TRBJ1-5, with 7 bases identical to TRBD1. This CDR3 is built from 13 residues. Germline-derived CDR1 and CDR2 are MNHEY and SVGAGI. With 9 bases clipped from V and 5 bases from J, the junction kept 7 bases outside the gene matches. The DNA of the CDR3 is TGTGCCAGTGTGACAGGGAATTATCAGCCCCAGCATTTT. Residues: CASVTGNYQPQHF.

V is TRBV7-8 and J is TRBJ1-2; D not resolved. From germline, CDR1 is SGHVS and CDR2 FQNEAQ. The CDR3 is 12 amino acids. V lost 5 bases and J 14 bases, leaving 18 bases between the germline ends. CDR3 sequence: CASSRKDSSWTF. DNA of the CDR3: TGTGCCAGCAGCCGAAAGGACTCCTCCTGGACCTTC.

This clone was seen once. The chain has TRBV18 and TRBJ1-6; possible D gene TRBD1, 5 bases. This CDR3 contains 12 residues. Looked up from germline, CDR1 is KGHSH and CDR2 is LQKENI. Trimming pared 2 bases from V and 11 bases from J, leaving 7 bases between. CDR3 nucleotide sequence: TGTGCCAGCTCACCAGGGGGAACACCCCTCCACTTT. This sequence encodes CASSPGGTPLHF. The entire variable domain, with the rest obtained from reference TRBV18 and TRBJ1-6, is as follows: NAGVMQNPRHLVRRRGQEARLRCSPMKGHSHVYWYRQLPEEGLKFMVYLQKENIIDESGMPKERFSAEFPKEGPSILRIQQVVRGDSAAYFCASSPGGTPLHFGNGTRLTVT.

The chain employs TRBV2 and TRBJ2-3; D is unresolved. Germline CDR1 SNHLY, CDR2 FYNNEI. The CDR3 length is 12 residues. The V gene lost 5 bases and the J gene lost 2 bases, with 5 bases spanning the gap. As DNA, the CDR3 is TGTGCCAGCAGTCAGTCCACAGATACGCAGTATTTT. As protein: CASSQSTDTQYF.

V usage is TRBV20-1 and J usage is TRBJ2-1; 10 positions agree with TRBD2. With V trimmed by 3 bases and J by 15 bases, 8 bases remained unmatched. The length of the CDR3 is 12 residues. Germline V gene lookup returns CDR1 DFQATT and CDR2 SNEGSKA (reference sequence). CDR3: CSASEARLAGFF. The CDR3 DNA reads TGCAGTGCTAGTGAGGCCCGACTAGCGGGGTTCTTC.

The chain is built from TRBV5-1 and TRBJ2-7; 10 bases map to TRBD2. Trimming cost V 7 bases and J 6 bases; bases outside gene matches: 10. This CDR3 has 14 residues. CDR1 is SGHRS, CDR2 YFSETQ, per germline. The CDR3, as DNA: TGCGCCAGCCGTACCGGGACTAGCGCGGGCGAGCAGTACTTC. Amino acids: CASRTGTSAGEQYF. Filled out from reference TRBV5-1 and TRBJ2-7, the complete variable domain reads KAGVTQTPRYLIKTRGQQVTLSCSPISGHRSVSWYQQTPGQGLQFLFEYFSETQRNKGNFPGRFSGRQFSNSRSEMNVSTLELGDSALYLCASRTGTSAGEQYFGPGTRLTVT.

The chain recombines TRBV6-1 with TRBJ1-4; a weak D match, TRBD1 (5 bases). Trimming left V 2 bases short and J 3 bases short, with 10 bases between. From germline, CDR1 is MNHNS and CDR2 SASEGT. CDR3 length equals 15 residues. The CDR3 bases are TGTGCCAGCAGTGAATTTGGGGGTCCTAATGAAAAACTGTTTTTT. Protein product: CASSEFGGPNEKLFF.

The chain recombines TRBV18 with TRBJ1-4; D not certain. Germline-derived CDR1 and CDR2 are KGHSH and LQKENI. The CDR3 is 14 residues long. V lost 6 bases, J lost 5 bases, and 13 bases lay in between. The CDR3 sequence: CASSRDVGNEKLFF. The DNA for the CDR3 is TGTGCCAGCTCCCGGGATGTGGGAAATGAAAAACTGTTTTTT.

This chain links TRBV12-3 or TRBV12-4 with TRBJ1-2; possible D gene TRBD1, 6 bases. V was trimmed by 7 bases and J by 4 bases, leaving 13 bases between them. The CDR3 is 13 amino acids. This CDR3 reads CASTPTGTYGYTF. In DNA, the CDR3 is TGTGCCAGCACACCTACAGGGACCTATGGCTACACCTTC.

This clone was seen a single time. CDR3: CASSEGGSYEQYF. In nucleotides, the CDR3 is TGTGCCAGCAGTGAAGGGGGCTCCTACGAGCAGTACTTC. This chain links TRBV6-1 with TRBJ2-7, with D unclear. The CDR3 is made up of 13 amino acids. Between the trimmed V and J ends, which lost 1 base and 0 bases, there was a span of 4 bases. In germline, CDR1 is MNHNS, CDR2 SASEGT.

The chain carries TRBV2 and TRBJ1-5; D not resolved. Trimming stripped 3 bases from V and 2 bases from J, with 11 bases between. Germline CDR1 reads SNHLY; CDR2 reads FYNNEI. This CDR3 region has 15 residues. In DNA, the CDR3 is TGTGCCAGCAGTGAGGGTTACTTGGGCAATCAGCCCCAGCATTTT. This sequence encodes CASSEGYLGNQPQHF. Combining the CDR3 with reference TRBV2 and TRBJ1-5 gives the whole variable domain EPEVTQTPSHQVTQMGQEVILRCVPISNHLYFYWYRQILGQKVEFLVSFYNNEISEKSEIFDDQFSVERPDGSNFTLKIRSTKLEDSAMYFCASSEGYLGNQPQHFGDGTRLSIL.

The chain is built from TRBV11-2 and TRBJ1-3; D is undetermined. Trimming left V 10 bases short and J 4 bases short, with 14 bases between. This CDR3 contains 13 residues. Germline V gives CDR1 SGHAT, CDR2 FQNNGV. Here the CDR3 reads CATSLVSGNTIYF. As DNA, the CDR3 is TGTGCCACCTCGCTTGTCTCCGGAAACACCATATATTTT.

This chain uses TRBV30 with TRBJ2-1; 8 bases align to TRBD2. This CDR3 spans 16 amino acids. Germline V gives CDR1 GTSNPN, CDR2 SVGIG (reference sequence). V was pared by 5 bases and J by 7 bases, with 16 bases of the junction left unmatched. The DNA of the CDR3 is TGTGCCTGGTTCCCCGGGACTAGTAGAGGGAAGAATGAGCAGTTCTTC. This encodes CAWFPGTSRGKNEQFF.

V gene TRBV18 combines with J gene TRBJ1-1, with D uncertain. This CDR3 has 14 amino acids. The V gene lost 0 bases and the J gene lost 2 bases, with 7 bases spanning the gap. CDR1 is KGHSH, CDR2 LQKENI, per germline. This chain's CDR3 is CASSPPGRNTEAFF. Written as DNA, the CDR3 is TGTGCCAGCTCACCACCGGGAAGAAACACTGAAGCTTTCTTT.

The chain carries TRBV13 and TRBJ1-6, with D uncertain. V dropped 1 base and J dropped 2 bases, with 9 bases sitting between them. CDR3 size: 16 residues. CDR1 and CDR2 (germline): PRHDT, FYEKMQ (reference sequence). The DNA for the CDR3 is TGTGCCAGCAGCTTAGCGGGGAGCGCCTATAATTCACCCCTCCACTTT. Translating gives CASSLAGSAYNSPLHF.

The chain combines TRBV5-1 with TRBJ1-6; D ambiguous. Trimming pared 5 bases from V and 5 bases from J, leaving 8 bases between. The CDR3 loop spans 13 amino acids. Per germline, CDR1 SGHRS and CDR2 YFSETQ. The CDR3 sequence is CASRNGNNSPLHF. The CDR3 DNA follows: TGCGCCAGCAGGAACGGAAATAATTCACCCCTCCACTTT.

A single count supports this clone. This chain uses TRBV25-1 with TRBJ1-2; 8 bases are a match to TRBD1. The CDR3 runs 13 residues. Germline V gene lookup returns CDR1 MGHDK and CDR2 SYGVNS. The V gene end was trimmed by 6 bases and the J gene end by 4 bases; junction bases not matched to a gene: 4. CDR3 bases: TGTGCCAGCAGGGGGGACAGGCGCTATGGCTACACCTTC. Protein product: CASRGDRRYGYTF.

The gene calls are TRBV14 and TRBJ2-7, with D possibly matching TRBD1 (6 bases). This CDR3 has 15 amino acids. CDR1 and CDR2 from the germline V gene are SGHDN and FVKESK. Trimming removed 1 base from V and 2 bases from J, with 12 bases in between. CDR3 sequence: CASSQAKGETYEQYF. CDR3 sequence (DNA): TGTGCCAGCAGCCAAGCTAAGGGGGAAACCTACGAGCAGTACTTC.

This sequence joins TRBV5-1 and TRBJ1-1; unclear D gene. CDR1 SGHRS and CDR2 YFSETQ come from the germline V gene. The CDR3 runs to 14 residues. With 4 bases removed from V and 5 bases from J, the gap between germline ends came to 15 bases. CDR3 coding DNA: TGCGCCAGCAGCCTCTCAGGTCCCGTGACTGAAGCTTTCTTT. It encodes CASSLSGPVTEAFF.

The rearrangement joins TRBV28 to TRBJ2-3; 10 positions agree with TRBD1. The germline gives CDR1 MDHEN, CDR2 SYDVKM. J lost 5 bases, V lost 6 bases, and 11 bases had no gene match. The CDR3 contains 16 residues. This CDR3 is CASRSLGQGNVDTQYF. The DNA of the CDR3 is TGTGCCAGCAGATCCCTGGGACAGGGGAATGTAGATACGCAGTATTTT.

This chain joins TRBV6-5 and TRBJ1-2; 7 bases fit TRBD1. Unmatched junction bases numbered 15, after V lost 10 bases and J lost 13 bases. Germline V gives CDR1 MNHEY, CDR2 SVGAGI. The CDR3 extends over 12 amino acids. The CDR3 is CATSGTGQAATF. The DNA for the CDR3 is TGTGCCACCTCCGGGACCGGACAGGCGGCCACCTTC.

J is TRBJ2-7 and V is TRBV7-8; 13 nucleotides align to TRBD2. The CDR3 spans 15 residues. The germline V gene encodes CDR1 SGHVS and CDR2 FQNEAQ. J lost 2 bases, V lost 5 bases, and 3 bases had no gene match. CDR3 nucleotides: TGTGCCAGCAGCCCAACTAGCGGGGGGGCCTACGAGCAGTACTTC. It is translated as CASSPTSGGAYEQYF.